This record covers a single T cell receptor (beta chain). Its antigen remains unknown. The data stem from a study of CD8+ T cells in alopecia areata. General study results and limits: The study found tofacitinib significantly decreased scalp clonality and expanded CD8+ clones among the top 100. In lesional scalp, particularly from alopecia totalis/universalis, clonality was higher than in normal scalp. Scalp data also include sequences from resident alphabeta T cells of normal skin.

The treatment denotes: oral pan-JAK inhibitor, 5-10 mg twice daily. CDR1 and CDR2 from the germline V gene are SGDLS and YYNGEE. This CDR3 region has 15 residues. The V end was cut by 0 bases, the J end by 5 bases, with 14 bases between. Extraction and reverse transcription of RNA yielded cDNA as the sequencing template. Assay used: immunoSEQ multiplex PCR; TCRdb lists only in-frame clones, some missing. The table shows 160,000 or so clones, with under 70% occurring only once. The TCR comes from a human donor with alopecia areata. Material: CD4+ T cells sorted from blood, obtained at week 4, from a patient treated with tofacitinib. The V and J genes are TRBV9 and TRBJ2-5, with D perhaps being TRBD1 or TRBD2 (6 bases each). CDR3 DNA sequence: TGTGCCAGCAGCGTAGCCGGGGGCCGGGTGGAGACCCAGTACTTC. Protein: CASSVAGGRVETQYF.